These 21 T cell receptor beta chains share one sample of origin, sequenced in a study of cytomegalovirus exposure and HLA in healthy donors. Researchers ran the PCR with 60 Vbeta and 13 Jbeta primers. TCRdb keeps only in-frame clones here, not all; method: immunoSEQ multiplex PCR. Among 110,000 to 150,000 clones listed, roughly 80% were seen once. The sequencing input was PBMCs. The receptors stem from a woman between 40 and 55 years old in good health and CMV-seropositive.

This clone has a single count. The gene calls are TRBV7-3 and TRBJ2-7; weak D call: TRBD1 (5 bases). CDR1 SGHTA and CDR2 FQGTGA come from the germline V gene. This CDR3 comprises 15 residues. The germline V and J ends were trimmed by 5 bases and 3 bases, with 17 bases remaining between them. This CDR3 is CASSHRQSPHYEQYF. CDR3 sequence (DNA): TGTGCCAGCAGCCATAGACAGAGCCCGCACTACGAGCAGTACTTC.

Comment on this clone: Other DNA sequences in the same sample also yield this CDR3. For the CDR3, the DNA is TGTGCCAGCAGATCACTAGTTGTGGTGGCCGGGGAGCTGTTTTTT. It specifies CASRSLVVVAGELFF. V usage is TRBV28 and J usage is TRBJ2-2, with D perhaps matching TRBD2 (5 bases). The V end was cut by 6 bases, the J end by 6 bases, with 17 bases between. Germline lookup yields CDR1 MDHEN and CDR2 SYDVKM. The CDR3 consists of 15 residues.

The rearrangement joins TRBV29-1 to TRBJ2-7; 9 bases are shared with TRBD1. Germline CDR1 reads SQVTM; CDR2 reads ANQGSEA. V was clipped by 6 bases and J by 2 bases; unmatched bases: 5. This CDR3 contains 13 residues. The CDR3 bases are TGCAGCGTCGCGACAGGGGGAGCCTACGAGCAGTACTTC. Amino acids: CSVATGGAYEQYF.

The chain has TRBV7-8 and TRBJ2-5; D may be TRBD2 (5 bases). The J call may be wrong; the DNA end is better matched by TRBJ2-7. Germline V lookup: CDR1 SGHVS, CDR2 FQNEAQ. This CDR3 spans 14 amino acids. The CDR3 DNA reads TGTGCCAGCAGCAAAGGACTCAGCTCCTACGAGCAGTACTTC. Translating it yields CASSKGLSSYEQYF.

The gene calls are TRBV11-2 and TRBJ1-4; D is possibly TRBD1 (6 bases). V gave up 0 bases and J gave up 7 bases, with 15 bases separating them. The CDR3 is 16 residues long. Germline V gene data show CDR1 as SGHAT and CDR2 as FQNNGV. The CDR3 DNA reads as TGTGCCAGCAGCTTAGATCGAACAGGGCTGAGTGAAAAACTGTTTTTT. It yields the protein CASSLDRTGLSEKLFF.

The chain couples TRBV19 to TRBJ2-2; the match to TRBD2 covers 7 bases. This CDR3 spans 15 amino acids. The germline V gene has CDR1 LNHDA and CDR2 SQIVND (reference sequence). The trim removed 5 bases at V and 5 bases at J, leaving 8 bases unmatched. CDR3 nucleotide sequence: TGTGCCAGTAGTGAAACGGGAGGCACAACCGGGGAGCTGTTTTTT. Encoded protein: CASSETGGTTGELFF.

This chain links TRBV19 with TRBJ2-1, with TRBD2 as a possible D gene (6 bases). CDR1 and CDR2 (germline): LNHDA, SQIVND (reference sequence). Trimming pared 3 bases from V and 4 bases from J, leaving 16 bases between. The CDR3 spans 16 residues. The CDR3 nucleotides are TGTGCCAGTAGTATGAGGTCGGGAGCATCTTACAATGAGCAGTTCTTC. Its translation: CASSMRSGASYNEQFF.

The chain combines TRBV18 with TRBJ2-3; 7 positions match TRBD1. In germline, CDR1 is KGHSH, CDR2 LQKENI. V lost 3 bases, J lost 3 bases, and 9 bases stayed unmatched. The CDR3 runs to 16 residues. DNA of the CDR3: TGTGCCAGCTCACCGTTTAACAGGGGTACGACAGATACGCAGTATTTT. This sequence encodes CASSPFNRGTTDTQYF.

This rearrangement joins TRBV5-6 to TRBJ1-5, with 7 nucleotides matching TRBD1. V lost 0 bases to trimming and J lost 1 base; unmatched junction nucleotides: 4. Per germline, CDR1 SGHDT and CDR2 YYEEEE. The CDR3 length is 16 residues. DNA for the CDR3: TGTGCCAGCAGCTTGGCCTTGGGACAGAGCAATCAGCCCCAGCATTTT. Translating it yields CASSLALGQSNQPQHF.

This chain joins TRBV29-1 and TRBJ2-7, with D maybe TRBD2 (5 bases). This CDR3 contains 12 residues. Between the trimmed V and J ends, which lost 3 bases and 5 bases, there was a span of 11 bases. Germline CDR1 reads SQVTM; CDR2 reads ANQGSEA. CDR3 sequence reads: CSVEANGNEQYF. The CDR3 DNA reads TGCAGCGTTGAGGCGAACGGGAACGAGCAGTACTTC.

The chain joins TRBV4-1 to TRBJ2-1; 14 bases are a match to TRBD2. The V gene's germline CDR1 is MGHRA and CDR2 YSYEKL. The CDR3 runs to 18 residues. The V segment lost 1 base and the J segment 9 bases; nucleotides outside the gene matches: 11. CDR3 loop: CASSQAHYRLAGGGEQFF. The CDR3 DNA follows: TGCGCCAGCAGCCAAGCGCACTATAGACTAGCGGGAGGGGGTGAGCAGTTCTTC.

The rearrangement uses TRBV6-4 and TRBJ1-1; D ambiguous. This CDR3 has 14 residues. The V end lost 0 bases, the J end lost 5 bases, and 10 bases lay between the germline ends. Germline V gives CDR1 MRHNA, CDR2 SNTAGT. For the CDR3, the DNA is TGTGCCAGCAGTGACTCGGTTGGGAGTACTGAAGCTTTCTTT. Translated: CASSDSVGSTEAFF.

The chain uses TRBV2 and TRBJ1-1; TRBD1 aligns across 9 bases. Germline V CDR1 and CDR2: SNHLY, FYNNEI. Trimming cost V 8 bases and J 5 bases; bases outside gene matches: 3. The CDR3 consists of 12 residues. The CDR3 reads CASRTGVTEAFF. The CDR3 region has the DNA TGTGCCAGCCGGACAGGGGTAACTGAAGCTTTCTTT.

V is TRBV7-9 and J is TRBJ2-5; perhaps TRBD2 as D (5 bases). CDR1 and CDR2 from the germline V gene are SEHNR and FQNEAQ (reference sequence). V lost 3 bases and J 2 bases, leaving 10 bases between the germline ends. The CDR3 totals 14 residues. CDR3 in amino acids: CASSLGESQETQYF. In DNA, the CDR3 is TGTGCCAGCAGCTTGGGAGAATCACAAGAGACCCAGTACTTC.

J is TRBJ2-1 and V is TRBV11-3; tentatively, D is TRBD2 (6 bases). There are 16 residues in the CDR3. The V and J ends lost 4 bases and 1 base respectively, with 14 bases between them. Germline-derived CDR1 and CDR2 are SGHNT and YENEEA. The CDR3 protein is CASSSHGGLSYNEQFF. The CDR3 nucleotides are TGTGCCAGCAGCTCCCATGGAGGGCTTTCCTACAATGAGCAGTTCTTC.

The chain combines TRBV7-8 with TRBJ1-5, with D perhaps matching TRBD1 (5 bases). Germline loops: CDR1 SGHVS, CDR2 FQNEAQ. V was shortened by 4 bases and J by 4 bases, with 17 bases between the two germline ends. CDR3 length equals 16 residues. CDR3 bases: TGTGCCAGCAGCTCCCTAGGGACTCTAACAAATCAGCCCCAGCATTTT. Protein: CASSSLGTLTNQPQHF.

About this clone itself: The junction does not match germline at one end; this may be a read error. The V gene is TRBV7-9, the J gene TRBJ2-3; D not resolved. The CDR3 totals 12 residues. Germline assignment: CDR1 SEHNR and CDR2 FQNEAQ (reference sequence). This chain's CDR3 is CSSSITTDTQYF. For the CDR3, the DNA is TGTTCCAGCAGCATTACTACGGATACGCAGTATTTT.

The chain is built from TRBV2 and TRBJ2-3; 9 nucleotides line up with TRBD2. The germline gives CDR1 SNHLY, CDR2 FYNNEI. The V segment lost 11 bases and the J segment 4 bases; nucleotides outside the gene matches: 4. The CDR3 totals 12 residues. CDR3 residues: CAGRGGPDTQYF. The CDR3 DNA sequence: TGTGCCGGGCGGGGGGGGCCAGATACGCAGTATTTT.

V usage is TRBV5-4 and J usage is TRBJ2-6, with a weak D call TRBD1 (6 bases). The CDR3 loop spans 16 amino acids. V gave up 0 bases and J gave up 0 bases, with 7 bases separating them. Germline values: CDR1 SGHNT, CDR2 YYREEE (reference sequence). The CDR3 sequence is CASSLGQASGANVLTF. The CDR3 nucleotides read TGTGCCAGCAGCTTGGGACAGGCCTCTGGGGCCAACGTCCTGACTTTC.

The chain joins TRBV4-3 to TRBJ2-5, with 11 bases aligning to TRBD2. Germline V CDR1 and CDR2: LGHNA, YSLEER. The CDR3 consists of 17 residues. J was trimmed by 4 bases and V by 4 bases; bases with no gene match: 11. In DNA form, the CDR3 reads TGCGCCAGCAGCCGTACCTTAGCTAGCGGGGGGAGAGAGACCCAGTACTTC. Its translation: CASSRTLASGGRETQYF.

The V and J genes are TRBV2 and TRBJ1-4; TRBD1 is a possible D gene (5 bases). CDR3 size: 16 residues. V gave up 3 bases and J gave up 3 bases, with 14 bases separating them. The germline gives CDR1 SNHLY, CDR2 FYNNEI. CDR3 sequence: CASSEQRQLSNEKLFF. The CDR3, as DNA: TGTGCCAGCAGTGAGCAAAGACAGCTTTCTAATGAAAAACTGTTTTTT.